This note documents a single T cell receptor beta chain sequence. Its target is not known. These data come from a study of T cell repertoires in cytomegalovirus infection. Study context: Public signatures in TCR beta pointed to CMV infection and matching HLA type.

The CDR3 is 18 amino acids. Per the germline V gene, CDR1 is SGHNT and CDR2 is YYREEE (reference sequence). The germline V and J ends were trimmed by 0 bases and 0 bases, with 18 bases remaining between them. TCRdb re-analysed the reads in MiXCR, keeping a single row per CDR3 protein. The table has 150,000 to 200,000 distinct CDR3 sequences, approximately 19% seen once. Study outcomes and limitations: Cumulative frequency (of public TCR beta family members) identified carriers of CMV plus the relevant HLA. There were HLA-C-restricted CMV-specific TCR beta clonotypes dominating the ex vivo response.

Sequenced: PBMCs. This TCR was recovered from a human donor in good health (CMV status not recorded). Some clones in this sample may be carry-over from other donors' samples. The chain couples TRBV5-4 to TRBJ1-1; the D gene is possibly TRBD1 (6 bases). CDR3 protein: CASSLVQGSRNMNTEAFF. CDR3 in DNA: TGTGCCAGCAGCTTGGTACAGGGAAGTCGGAACATGAACACTGAAGCTTTCTTT.